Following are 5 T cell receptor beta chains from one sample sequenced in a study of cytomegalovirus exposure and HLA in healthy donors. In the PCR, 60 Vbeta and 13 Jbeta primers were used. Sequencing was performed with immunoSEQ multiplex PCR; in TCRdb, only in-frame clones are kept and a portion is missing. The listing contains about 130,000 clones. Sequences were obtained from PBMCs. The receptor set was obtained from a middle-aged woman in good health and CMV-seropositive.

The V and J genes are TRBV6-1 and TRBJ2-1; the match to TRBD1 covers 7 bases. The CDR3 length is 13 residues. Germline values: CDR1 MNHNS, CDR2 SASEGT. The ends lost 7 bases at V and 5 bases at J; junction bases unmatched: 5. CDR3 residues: CASNPTGDNEQFF. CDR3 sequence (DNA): TGTGCCAGCAATCCTACAGGGGACAATGAGCAGTTCTTC.

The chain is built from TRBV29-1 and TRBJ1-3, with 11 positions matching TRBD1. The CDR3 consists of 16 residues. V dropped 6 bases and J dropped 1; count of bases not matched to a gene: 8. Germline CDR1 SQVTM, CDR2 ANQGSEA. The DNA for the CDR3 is TGCAGCGTCGCCGGGACAGGGGGTCCTTCTGGAAACACCATATATTTT. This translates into CSVAGTGGPSGNTIYF.

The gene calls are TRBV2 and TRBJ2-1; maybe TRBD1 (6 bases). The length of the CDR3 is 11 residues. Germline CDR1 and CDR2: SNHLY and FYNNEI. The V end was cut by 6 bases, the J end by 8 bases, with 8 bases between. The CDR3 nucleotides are TGTGCCAGCAGCGAGGGGGATGAGCAGTTCTTC. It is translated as CASSEGDEQFF.

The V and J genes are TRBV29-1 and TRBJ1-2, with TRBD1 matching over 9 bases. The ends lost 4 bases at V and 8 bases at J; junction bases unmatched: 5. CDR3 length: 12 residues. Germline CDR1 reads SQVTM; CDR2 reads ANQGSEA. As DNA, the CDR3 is TGCAGCGTTGGAGACAGGGGGGAGGGCTACACCTTC. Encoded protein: CSVGDRGEGYTF.

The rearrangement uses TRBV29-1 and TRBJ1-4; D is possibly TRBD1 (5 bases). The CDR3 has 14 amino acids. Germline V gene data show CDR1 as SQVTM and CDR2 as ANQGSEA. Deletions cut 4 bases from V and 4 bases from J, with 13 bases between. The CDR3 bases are TGCAGCGTTGGGGCAGGGTTTAGTAATGAAAAACTGTTTTTT. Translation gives CSVGAGFSNEKLFF.